These 19 T cell receptor beta chains came from one sample sequenced in a study of T cells in Graves' hyperthyroidism and ophthalmopathy. Amplification yielded TCR beta CDR3 regions, with RNA transcripts as the source. When the TCR CDR3 underwent first-round RT-PCR, the HTBI primer set was used. TCRdb re-called the multiplex PCR reads through MiXCR, storing one row per CDR3 protein. Of roughly 290,000 distinct CDR3 sequences in the sample, over 15% were seen once. Specimen: blood. These receptors were collected from a woman aged 60 to 75 with Graves' ophthalmopathy.

This clonotype occurred many times. The chain joins TRBV9 to TRBJ1-5; TRBD1 aligns across 7 bases. The germline V gene has CDR1 SGDLS and CDR2 YYNGEE. Germline trimming cut 3 bases from V and 1 base from J; bases unmatched to any gene: 4. This CDR3 contains 15 residues. The CDR3: CASSEADRSNQPQHF. As DNA, the CDR3 is TGTGCCAGCAGCGAGGCGGACAGGAGCAATCAGCCCCAGCATTTT.

The V and J genes are TRBV4-2 and TRBJ2-1, with 8 bases aligning to TRBD1. The V segment lost 2 bases and the J segment 4 bases; nucleotides outside the gene matches: 10. CDR1 LGHNA and CDR2 YNFKEQ come from the germline V gene. The CDR3 extends over 17 amino acids. This CDR3 reads CASSQNRDRSLYNEQFF. The CDR3 region has the DNA TGTGCCAGCAGCCAAAACCGGGACAGGTCCCTATACAATGAGCAGTTCTTC.

This clonotype was counted at least ten times. The chain carries TRBV10-3 and TRBJ2-7; 11 bases are shared with TRBD2. This CDR3 comprises 15 residues. Germline-derived CDR1 and CDR2 are ENHRY and SYGVKD. V was pared by 9 bases and J by 9 bases, with 16 bases of the junction left unmatched. The CDR3 loop is CAIEETSGSLRGQYF. The DNA of the CDR3 is TGTGCCATTGAAGAAACTAGCGGGAGTCTACGAGGGCAGTACTTC.

The table lists this clonotype with many counts. The rearrangement joins TRBV11-2 to TRBJ2-7; D gene ambiguous. Germline V gene sequence: CDR1 SGHAT, CDR2 FQNNGV. The germline V and J ends were trimmed by 1 base and 2 bases, with 12 bases remaining between them. The CDR3 consists of 15 residues. Here the CDR3 DNA reads TGTGCCAGCAGCTTAGGGTCAGTGAGTACCTACGAGCAGTACTTC. Its translation is CASSLGSVSTYEQYF.

This clonotype came up many times. V and J are TRBV3-1 and TRBJ2-3; a weak D match, TRBD2 (6 bases). CDR1 and CDR2 (germline): LGHDT, YNNKEL (reference sequence). This CDR3 contains 16 residues. V was trimmed by 2 bases and J by 2 bases, leaving 14 bases between them. The CDR3 region is CASSQNSGGTTDTQYF. DNA for the CDR3: TGTGCCAGCAGCCAAAATAGCGGCGGGACCACAGATACGCAGTATTTT.

This clonotype was seen only a few times. The chain couples TRBV6-1 to TRBJ2-5, with unresolved D. The CDR3 loop spans 14 amino acids. Germline V CDR1 and CDR2: MNHNS, SASEGT. V dropped 8 bases and J dropped 5 bases, with 18 bases sitting between them. The CDR3: CASDDPKGPETQYF. CDR3 nucleotides: TGTGCCAGCGACGACCCCAAGGGTCCGGAGACCCAGTACTTC.

This clonotype was detected many times. This sequence joins TRBV29-1 and TRBJ1-1; D perhaps matches TRBD1 (5 bases). V was shortened by 5 bases and J by 0 bases, with 10 bases between the two germline ends. The CDR3 consists of 13 residues. Germline V gene lookup returns CDR1 SQVTM and CDR2 ANQGSEA. The CDR3 is CSVLGQMNTEAFF. DNA for the CDR3: TGCAGCGTTCTTGGACAAATGAACACTGAAGCTTTCTTT.

J is TRBJ2-7 and V is TRBV20-1; TRBD2 aligns across 8 bases. V lost 6 bases and J lost 4; bases outside the gene matches: 14. This CDR3 spans 15 amino acids. Germline V gene sequence: CDR1 DFQATT, CDR2 SNEGSKA (reference sequence). CDR3 amino acids: CSARRLGGGPYEQYF. CDR3 DNA: TGCAGTGCCAGAAGGCTGGGCGGGGGGCCGTACGAGCAGTACTTC.

This clonotype was counted many times. V is TRBV24-1 and J is TRBJ2-5; D might be TRBD2 (6 bases). V was clipped by 2 bases and J by 1 base, with 10 bases between them. Germline CDR1 KGHDR, CDR2 SFDVKD. CDR3 length: 15 residues. Written as DNA, the CDR3 is TGTGCCACCAGTGATTACCGGGACTCCCAAGAGACCCAGTACTTC. Translation gives CATSDYRDSQETQYF.

The chain is built from TRBV20-1 and TRBJ1-1; a weak D match, TRBD1 (5 bases). Germline V gene lookup returns CDR1 DFQATT and CDR2 SNEGSKA (reference sequence). This CDR3 region has 13 residues. V lost 3 bases, J lost 7 bases, and 15 bases lay in between. The CDR3 is CSARVGGGIEAFF. CDR3 nucleotide sequence: TGCAGTGCTAGGGTTGGGGGGGGGATTGAAGCTTTCTTT.

This clonotype has a single count. CDR3: CASSVSPGLYNEQFF. Written as DNA, the CDR3 is TGTGCCAGCAGCGTTAGTCCGGGACTTTACAATGAGCAGTTCTTC. The chain couples TRBV9 to TRBJ2-1; possibly TRBD2 for D (6 bases). Germline CDR1 SGDLS, CDR2 YYNGEE. V gave up 2 bases and J gave up 4 bases, with 13 bases separating them. The CDR3 spans 15 residues. Full variable domain (remainder filled in from reference TRBV9 and TRBJ2-1): DSGVTQTPKHLITATGQRVTLRCSPRSGDLSVYWYQQSLDQGLQFLIQYYNGEERAKGNILERFSAQQFPDLHSELNLSSLELGDSALYFCASSVSPGLYNEQFFGPGTRLTVL.

The V call is TRBV6-1, the J call TRBJ2-5; the D gene could be TRBD1 or TRBD2 (6 bases each). Per the germline V gene, CDR1 is MNHNS and CDR2 is SASEGT. The CDR3 extends over 14 amino acids. Trimming cost V 7 bases and J 0 bases, with 12 bases left between them. This CDR3 reads CASKGGTDQETQYF. The CDR3 DNA sequence: TGTGCCAGCAAAGGGGGGACGGACCAAGAGACCCAGTACTTC.

This clonotype was counted at least ten times. The J gene is TRBJ2-3, the V gene TRBV24-1; unclear D gene. Trimming removed 5 bases from V and 3 bases from J, with 8 bases in between. Germline V gives CDR1 KGHDR, CDR2 SFDVKD. The CDR3 is 13 amino acids. This chain's CDR3 is CATSGAETDTQYF. CDR3 sequence (DNA): TGTGCCACCAGTGGGGCAGAGACAGATACGCAGTATTTT.

This clonotype was observed a few times. The V call is TRBV30, the J call TRBJ2-7; no clear D. Germline CDR1 GTSNPN, CDR2 SVGIG (reference sequence). The CDR3 spans 12 residues. The ends were cut back, 3 bases at V and 4 bases at J, with 10 bases in the middle. The CDR3 bases are TGTGCCTGGAGCCCCCTGGGGTACGAGCAGTACTTC. Translating it yields CAWSPLGYEQYF.

The rearrangement uses TRBV6-2 or TRBV6-3 and TRBJ1-1; no firm D call. V lost 2 bases and J lost 5, with 9 bases in between. This CDR3 comprises 13 residues. The germline V gene encodes CDR1 MNHEY and CDR2 SVGEGT. CDR3 sequence: CASSYQDGTEAFF. CDR3 in DNA: TGTGCCAGCAGTTACCAGGATGGGACTGAAGCTTTCTTT.

Many counts were recorded for this clonotype. This sequence joins TRBV12-3 or TRBV12-4 and TRBJ1-1; 8 nucleotides match TRBD1. The CDR3 sequence is 15 residues long. Trimming at V came to 3 bases and at J to 0 bases, leaving 3 bases not matched to a gene. The CDR3: CASSLLRGLNTEAFF. In nucleotides, the CDR3 is TGTGCCAGCAGTTTGCTCAGGGGGCTGAACACTGAAGCTTTCTTT.

The V gene is TRBV30, the J gene TRBJ1-1; no clear D gene. CDR1 GTSNPN and CDR2 SVGIG come from the germline V gene (reference sequence). Trimming cost V 0 bases and J 0 bases, with 17 bases left between them. The CDR3 covers 17 residues. The CDR3, as DNA: TGTGCCTGGAGTGTAAATCTCCGTCGGCGCATGAACACTGAAGCTTTCTTT. This codes for CAWSVNLRRRMNTEAFF.

This clonotype was recorded at least ten times. The rearrangement links TRBV18 to TRBJ1-1; 7 bases are a match to TRBD1. Germline V gives CDR1 KGHSH, CDR2 LQKENI. The V and J ends lost 3 bases and 1 base, in that order; junction bases with no gene match: 8. The CDR3 runs 16 residues. This CDR3 reads CASSPVEGARNTEAFF. The CDR3 nucleotides read TGTGCCAGCTCACCTGTCGAGGGGGCGAGGAACACTGAAGCTTTCTTT.

This clonotype was picked up many times. The V call is TRBV19, the J call TRBJ1-1; D ambiguous. Deletions cut 0 bases from V and 7 bases from J, with 15 bases between. Germline loops: CDR1 LNHDA, CDR2 SQIVND (reference sequence). This CDR3 is 15 amino acids long. This CDR3 is CASSIEAGPLDEAFF. CDR3 bases: TGTGCCAGTAGTATAGAGGCAGGCCCGTTGGATGAAGCTTTCTTT.